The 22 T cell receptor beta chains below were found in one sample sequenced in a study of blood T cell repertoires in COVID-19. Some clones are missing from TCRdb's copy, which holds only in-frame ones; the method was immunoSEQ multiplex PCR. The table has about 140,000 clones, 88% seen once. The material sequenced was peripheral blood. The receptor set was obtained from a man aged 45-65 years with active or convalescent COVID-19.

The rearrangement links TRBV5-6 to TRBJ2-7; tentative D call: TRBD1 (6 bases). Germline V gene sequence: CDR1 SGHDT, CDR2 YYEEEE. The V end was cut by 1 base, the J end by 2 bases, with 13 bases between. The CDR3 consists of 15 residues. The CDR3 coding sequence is TGTGCCAGCAGCTTGCCAGGGGACATCCCCTACGAGCAGTACTTC. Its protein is CASSLPGDIPYEQYF. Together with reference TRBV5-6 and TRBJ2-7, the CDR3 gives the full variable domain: DAGVTQSPTHLIKTRGQQVTLRCSPKSGHDTVSWYQQALGQGPQFIFQYYEEEERQRGNFPDRFSGHQFPNYSSELNVNALLLGDSALYLCASSLPGDIPYEQYFGPGTRLTVT.

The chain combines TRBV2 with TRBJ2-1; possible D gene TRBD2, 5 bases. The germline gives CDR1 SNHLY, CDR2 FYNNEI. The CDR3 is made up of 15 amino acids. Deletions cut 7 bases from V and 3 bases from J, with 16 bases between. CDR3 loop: CASKGAALDYNEQFF. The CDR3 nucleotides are TGTGCCAGCAAGGGAGCCGCGTTGGACTACAATGAGCAGTTCTTC.

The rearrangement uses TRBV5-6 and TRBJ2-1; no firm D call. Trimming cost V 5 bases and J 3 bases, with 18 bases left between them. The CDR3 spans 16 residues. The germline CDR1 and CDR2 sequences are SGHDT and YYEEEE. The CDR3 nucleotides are TGTGCCAGCAGGTACTCGGCCGGAGATTACTACAATGAGCAGTTCTTC. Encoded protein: CASRYSAGDYYNEQFF.

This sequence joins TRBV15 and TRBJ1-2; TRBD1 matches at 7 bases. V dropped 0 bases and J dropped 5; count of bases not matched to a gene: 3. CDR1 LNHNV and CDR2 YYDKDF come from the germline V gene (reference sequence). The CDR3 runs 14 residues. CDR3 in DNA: TGTGCCACCAGCAGAGAAGGGGGCGGTTATGGCTACACCTTC. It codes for CATSREGGGYGYTF.

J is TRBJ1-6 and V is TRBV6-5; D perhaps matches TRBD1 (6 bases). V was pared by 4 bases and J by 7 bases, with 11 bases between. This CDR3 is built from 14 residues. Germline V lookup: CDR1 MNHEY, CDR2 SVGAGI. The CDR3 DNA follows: TGTGCCAGCAGTTCACAGGGAAGGAATTCACCCCTCCACTTT. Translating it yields CASSSQGRNSPLHF.

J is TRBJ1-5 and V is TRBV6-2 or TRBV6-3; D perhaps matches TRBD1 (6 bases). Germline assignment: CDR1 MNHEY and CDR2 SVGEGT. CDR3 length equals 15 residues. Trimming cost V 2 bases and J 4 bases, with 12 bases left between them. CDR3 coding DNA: TGTGCCAGCAGTTACCTTAAGGGGACAAATCAGCCCCAGCATTTT. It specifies CASSYLKGTNQPQHF.

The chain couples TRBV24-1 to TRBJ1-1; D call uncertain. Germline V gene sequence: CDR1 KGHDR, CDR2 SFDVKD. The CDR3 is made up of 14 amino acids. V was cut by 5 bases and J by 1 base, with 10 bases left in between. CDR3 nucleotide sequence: TGTGCCACCAGTGCTGGTACTGGGAACACTGAAGCTTTCTTT. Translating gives CATSAGTGNTEAFF.

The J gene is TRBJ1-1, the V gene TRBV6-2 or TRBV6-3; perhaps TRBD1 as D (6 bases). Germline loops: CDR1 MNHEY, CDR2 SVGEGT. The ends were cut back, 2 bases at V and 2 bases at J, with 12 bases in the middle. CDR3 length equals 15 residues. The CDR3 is CASSYLWTANTEAFF. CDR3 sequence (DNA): TGTGCCAGCAGTTACCTCTGGACAGCAAACACTGAAGCTTTCTTT.

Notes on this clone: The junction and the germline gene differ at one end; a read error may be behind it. The CDR3 nucleotides read TGTGCCAGCAGCTGGGGGCCTGCAGGGACCGAGGAGCTGTTTTTT. Its translation is CASSWGPAGTEELFF. V gene TRBV5-6 combines with J gene TRBJ2-2; D might be TRBD1 (6 bases). The germline V gene has CDR1 SGHDT and CDR2 YYEEEE. CDR3 length: 15 residues. Variable domain in full (rest from reference TRBV5-6 and TRBJ2-2): DAGVTQSPTHLIKTRGQQVTLRCSPKSGHDTVSWYQQALGQGPQFIFQYYEEEERQRGNFPDRFSGHQFPNYSSELNVNALLLGDSALYLCASSWGPAGTEELFFGEGSRLTVL.

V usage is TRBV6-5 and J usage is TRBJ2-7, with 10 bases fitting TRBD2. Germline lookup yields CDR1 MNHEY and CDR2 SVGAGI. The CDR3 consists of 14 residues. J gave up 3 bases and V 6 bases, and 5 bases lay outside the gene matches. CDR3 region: CASSRTSGLYEQYF. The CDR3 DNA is TGTGCCAGCAGCCGGACTAGCGGACTCTACGAGCAGTACTTC.

CDR3 region: CASHPSGSLQETQYF. In DNA, the CDR3 is TGTGCCAGCCACCCTAGCGGGAGTCTCCAAGAGACCCAGTACTTC. This chain links TRBV6-5 with TRBJ2-5; 10 nucleotides line up with TRBD2. V lost 8 bases and J lost 1; bases outside the gene matches: 7. CDR1 and CDR2 (germline): MNHEY, SVGAGI. This CDR3 contains 15 residues.

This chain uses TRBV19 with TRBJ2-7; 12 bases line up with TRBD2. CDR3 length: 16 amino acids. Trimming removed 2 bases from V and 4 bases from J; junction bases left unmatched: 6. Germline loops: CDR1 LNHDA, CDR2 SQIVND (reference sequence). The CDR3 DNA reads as TGTGCCAGTAGTATACTAGCGGGAGGGCGCAGGTACGAGCAGTACTTC. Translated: CASSILAGGRRYEQYF.

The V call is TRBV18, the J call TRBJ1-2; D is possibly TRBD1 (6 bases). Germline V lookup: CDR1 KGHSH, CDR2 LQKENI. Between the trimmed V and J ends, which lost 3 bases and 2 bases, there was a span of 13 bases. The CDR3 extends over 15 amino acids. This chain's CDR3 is CASSPSGTTNYGYTF. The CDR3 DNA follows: TGTGCCAGCTCACCTTCCGGGACAACAAACTATGGCTACACCTTC.

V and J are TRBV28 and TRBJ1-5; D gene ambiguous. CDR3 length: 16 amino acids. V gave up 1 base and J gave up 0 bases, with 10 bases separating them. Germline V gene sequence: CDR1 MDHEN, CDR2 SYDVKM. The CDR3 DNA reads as TGTGCCAGCAGTTTATTGGGCAGAAATAGCAATCAGCCCCAGCATTTT. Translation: CASSLLGRNSNQPQHF.

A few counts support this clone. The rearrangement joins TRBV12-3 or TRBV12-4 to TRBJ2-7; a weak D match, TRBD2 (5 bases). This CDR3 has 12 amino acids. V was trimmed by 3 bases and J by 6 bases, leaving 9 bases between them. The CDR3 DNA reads TGTGCCAGCAGTTTCAACGGGGTCGAGCAGTACTTC. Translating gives CASSFNGVEQYF.

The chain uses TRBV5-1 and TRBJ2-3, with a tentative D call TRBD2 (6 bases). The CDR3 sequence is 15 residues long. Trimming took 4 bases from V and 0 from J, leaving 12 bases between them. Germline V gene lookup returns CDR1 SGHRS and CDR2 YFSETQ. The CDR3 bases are TGCGCCAGCAGCCGCGCGGGGACTAGCACAGATACGCAGTATTTT. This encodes CASSRAGTSTDTQYF.

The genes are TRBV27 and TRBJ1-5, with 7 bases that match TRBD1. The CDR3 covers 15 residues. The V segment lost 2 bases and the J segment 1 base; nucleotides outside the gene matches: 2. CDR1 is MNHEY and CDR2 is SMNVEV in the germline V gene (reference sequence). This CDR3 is CASSLEGASNQPQHF. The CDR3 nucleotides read TGTGCCAGCAGTTTAGAGGGGGCGAGCAATCAGCCCCAGCATTTT.

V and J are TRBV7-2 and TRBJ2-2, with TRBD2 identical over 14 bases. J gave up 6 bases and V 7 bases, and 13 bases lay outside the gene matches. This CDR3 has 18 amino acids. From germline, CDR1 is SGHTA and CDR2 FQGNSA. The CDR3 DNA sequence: TGTGCCAGCACCCGGGGACTAGCGGGAGTCAGGGGCGCCGGGGAGCTGTTTTTT. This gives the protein CASTRGLAGVRGAGELFF.

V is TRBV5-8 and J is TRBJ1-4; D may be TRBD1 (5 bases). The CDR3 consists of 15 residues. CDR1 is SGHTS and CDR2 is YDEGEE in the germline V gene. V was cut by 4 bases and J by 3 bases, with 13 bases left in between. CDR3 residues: CASSPALGANEKLFF. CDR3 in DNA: TGTGCCAGCAGCCCCGCCCTAGGGGCTAATGAAAAACTGTTTTTT.

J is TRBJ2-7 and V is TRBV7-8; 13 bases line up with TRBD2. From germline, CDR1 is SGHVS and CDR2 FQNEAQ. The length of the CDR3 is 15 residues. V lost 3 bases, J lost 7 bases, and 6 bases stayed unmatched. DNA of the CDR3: TGTGCCAGCAGCTTCAGACTAGCGGGAGGAGGAGAGCAGTACTTC. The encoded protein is CASSFRLAGGGEQYF.

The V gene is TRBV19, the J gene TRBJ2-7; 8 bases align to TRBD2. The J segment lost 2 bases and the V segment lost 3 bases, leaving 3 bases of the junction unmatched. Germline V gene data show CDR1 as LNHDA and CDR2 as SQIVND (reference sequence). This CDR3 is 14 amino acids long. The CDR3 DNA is TGTGCCAGTAGTATGAAACTAGCGGCCTACGAGCAGTACTTC. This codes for CASSMKLAAYEQYF.

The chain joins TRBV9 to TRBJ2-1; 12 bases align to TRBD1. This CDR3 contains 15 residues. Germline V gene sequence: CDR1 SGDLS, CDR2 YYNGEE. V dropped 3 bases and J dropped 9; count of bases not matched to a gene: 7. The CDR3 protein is CASSAGTGGNGEQFF. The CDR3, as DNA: TGTGCCAGCAGCGCCGGGACAGGGGGCAATGGTGAGCAGTTCTTC.